This TCR beta chain was identified in a study of spatial heterogeneity in lung cancer. Study overall: Beta-chain sequences were consistently detected more often than alpha-chain sequences. Regarding the study as a whole: The study found ubiquitous expanded tumor TCRs in blood more at resection than follow-up.

One entry per CDR3 protein, called by TCRdb with MiXCR from the 5' RACE reads. The profile shows around 100,000 distinct CDR3 sequences, 10% to 14% of them singletons. This clonotype was counted between two and nine times. Its target is not known. This CDR3 contains 14 residues. The V end lost 7 bases, the J end lost 0 bases, and 10 bases lay between the germline ends. Stated time point: blood at routine non-recurrence follow-up after resection. Researchers sequenced whole RNA taken from tumor, nontumor lung or frozen PBMC without sorting. This chain links TRBV12-3 or TRBV12-4 with TRBJ1-3; the D is unclear. Sample: PBMCs, taken at follow-up. The receptor comes from a female donor with early-stage non-small cell lung cancer. The CDR3, as DNA: TGTGCCAGCACCCAAAGGGCCTCTGGAAACACCATATATTTT. Protein product: CASTQRASGNTIYF.